Below are 8 T cell receptor beta chains sequenced from a single sample in a study of T cells in Graves' hyperthyroidism and ophthalmopathy. Amplified regions were TCR beta CDR3 sequences from RNA transcripts. First-round RT-PCR with HTBI primers amplified the TCR CDR3 region. Using its own MiXCR run on the multiplex PCR reads, TCRdb lists one record per CDR3 protein. The sample lists 300,000 to 450,000 distinct CDR3 sequences; 13% were seen once. Source material: blood. Receptors were obtained from a man under 40 with Graves' hyperthyroidism that later progressed to Graves' ophthalmopathy.

The sample holds many counts of this clonotype. The chain is built from TRBV18 and TRBJ1-1; D gene ambiguous. Trimming removed 4 bases at V and 3 bases at J, with 9 bases between. The germline V gene encodes CDR1 KGHSH and CDR2 LQKENI. This CDR3 contains 13 residues. CDR3 DNA sequence: TGTGCCAGCTCACACGGACGAGACACTGAAGCTTTCTTT. Its translation is CASSHGRDTEAFF.

This clonotype occurred many times. The junction and the germline gene differ at one end; a read error may be behind it. V is TRBV5-1 and J is TRBJ1-1; 7 nucleotides align to TRBD1. This CDR3 spans 13 amino acids. Germline CDR1 and CDR2: SGHRS and YFSETQ. The CDR3 here is CASSLAWDREGFF. The CDR3 DNA sequence: TGCGCCAGCAGCTTGGCCTGGGACAGAGAAGGTTTCTTT.

The chain joins TRBV20-1 to TRBJ2-7; D assignment may be TRBD1 or TRBD2 (5 bases each). In germline, CDR1 is DFQATT, CDR2 SNEGSKA (reference sequence). The CDR3 is 14 amino acids. The germline V and J ends were trimmed by 1 base and 2 bases, with 12 bases remaining between them. In DNA form, the CDR3 reads TGCAGTGCTAGAGGGGGGATTTTTACCTACGAGCAGTACTTC. Its translation is CSARGGIFTYEQYF.

The table lists this clonotype with many counts. The chain employs TRBV28 and TRBJ2-7, with 8 bases matching TRBD1. There are 14 residues in the CDR3. V was clipped by 2 bases and J by 3 bases; unmatched bases: 3. Germline CDR1 and CDR2: MDHEN and SYDVKM. The DNA of the CDR3 is TGTGCCAGCAGTTTACAGGGGGCGTTCTACGAGCAGTACTTC. Its protein product is CASSLQGAFYEQYF.

In its sample, this clonotype was seen many times. This chain joins TRBV11-2 and TRBJ1-6; no definite D call. CDR3 size: 16 residues. V lost 2 bases to trimming and J lost 7 bases, with 15 bases between them. Germline assignment: CDR1 SGHAT and CDR2 FQNNGV. The CDR3 sequence is CASSLYEGARNSPLHF. The CDR3 coding sequence is TGTGCCAGCAGCTTATACGAGGGAGCTAGGAATTCACCCCTCCACTTT.

The V gene is TRBV7-2, the J gene TRBJ2-3, with 10 bases matching TRBD1. After removal of 7 bases from V and 4 bases from J, the junction contained 11 bases not matched to a gene. In germline, CDR1 is SGHTA, CDR2 FQGNSA. The CDR3 is 16 residues long. The CDR3 DNA follows: TGTGCCAGCACCATTATGGGACAGGGGAGTCCAGATACGCAGTATTTT. It encodes CASTIMGQGSPDTQYF.

This clonotype was seen repeatedly, ten times or more. This chain links TRBV5-4 with TRBJ2-1; tentative D call: TRBD2 (5 bases). Trimming shortened V by 3 bases and J by 0 bases, and 10 bases separated the two germline ends. Germline loops: CDR1 SGHNT, CDR2 YYREEE (reference sequence). The CDR3 length is 15 residues. CDR3 sequence (DNA): TGTGCCAGCAGCTCGGACGGGAACTCCTACAATGAGCAGTTCTTC. Translated, it gives CASSSDGNSYNEQFF.

This clonotype was observed many times. The gene calls are TRBV6-1 and TRBJ1-5, with D unclear. Between the trimmed V and J ends, which lost 3 bases and 5 bases, there was a span of 2 bases. Germline CDR1 reads MNHNS; CDR2 reads SASEGT. This CDR3 comprises 11 residues. The CDR3 protein is CASSDDQPQHF. CDR3 bases: TGTGCCAGCAGTGACGATCAGCCCCAGCATTTT.